The 32 T cell receptor beta chains below all came from one sample that was sequenced in a study of blood T cell repertoires in COVID-19. Here immunoSEQ multiplex PCR was the method, and the copy in TCRdb shows in-frame clones only, minus some. The sample consists of some 220,000 clones, more than 70% of them appearing once. Material: peripheral blood. The receptor source for this set is a human donor in a cohort sampled during active COVID-19.

This chain links TRBV5-1 with TRBJ1-2, with 9 bases aligning to TRBD1. The V segment lost 0 bases and the J segment 8 bases; nucleotides outside the gene matches: 8. The length of the CDR3 is 15 residues. The germline V gene has CDR1 SGHRS and CDR2 YFSETQ. CDR3 nucleotides: TGCGCCAGCAGCTTGGCTTCCGGGACAGGGTCCGGCTACACCTTC. Residues: CASSLASGTGSGYTF.

This clone has just one count. The CDR3 loop reads CASSEGQGGPSNEKLFF. The CDR3 DNA sequence: TGCGCCAGCAGTGAGGGGCAGGGCGGTCCTTCTAATGAAAAACTGTTTTTT. The chain carries TRBV10-2 and TRBJ1-4; possible D gene TRBD1, 5 bases. Looked up from germline, CDR1 is WSHSY and CDR2 is SAAADI. Trimming took 2 bases from V and 3 from J, leaving 16 bases between them. CDR3 length: 17 amino acids.

The chain has TRBV6-5 and TRBJ1-5, with 7 positions matching TRBD1. CDR3 length: 15 amino acids. With 6 bases clipped from V and 6 bases from J, the junction kept 11 bases outside the gene matches. CDR1 MNHEY and CDR2 SVGAGI come from the germline V gene. The CDR3 spells CASRHTLQGTQPQHF. The CDR3 region has the DNA TGTGCCAGCAGGCATACCTTACAGGGGACTCAGCCCCAGCATTTT.

This clone showed up many times. The chain links TRBV6-2 or TRBV6-3 to TRBJ1-1; 7 nucleotides align to TRBD1. The V gene's germline CDR1 is MNHEY and CDR2 SVGEGT. The V gene end was trimmed by 4 bases and the J gene end by 5 bases; junction bases not matched to a gene: 7. The CDR3 runs to 14 residues. In DNA form, the CDR3 reads TGTGCCAGCAGTTCGCAGGGGGAGAGGACTGAAGCTTTCTTT. Amino acid sequence: CASSSQGERTEAFF.

This chain joins TRBV18 and TRBJ1-2; D is ambiguous. Trimming pared 3 bases from V and 7 bases from J, leaving 12 bases between. This CDR3 has 13 amino acids. The germline CDR1 and CDR2 sequences are KGHSH and LQKENI. CDR3: CASSPGTEPGYTF. The CDR3 coding sequence is TGTGCCAGCTCACCTGGTACAGAGCCTGGCTACACCTTC.

The genes are TRBV7-8 and TRBJ2-1; 10 bases align to TRBD1. The CDR3 is 16 residues long. V was pared by 4 bases and J by 5 bases, with 8 bases of the junction left unmatched. The germline gives CDR1 SGHVS, CDR2 FQNEAQ. CDR3 coding DNA: TGTGCCAGCAGCTCCACCGGGACAGGGGTAGACAATGAGCAGTTCTTC. Translating it yields CASSSTGTGVDNEQFF.

The rearrangement uses TRBV5-8 and TRBJ2-1, with 7 bases fitting TRBD1. J lost 2 bases, V lost 5 bases, and 7 bases had no gene match. The CDR3 loop spans 15 amino acids. Germline V gives CDR1 SGHTS, CDR2 YDEGEE. CDR3 coding DNA: TGTGCCAGCAGTCCCGGGACAGAGACCTACAATGAGCAGTTCTTC. Translated: CASSPGTETYNEQFF. Full variable domain (missing parts from reference TRBV5-8 and TRBJ2-1): EAGVTQSPTHLIKTRGQQATLRCSPISGHTSVYWYQQALGLGLQFLLWYDEGEERNRGNFPPRFSGRQFPNYSSELNVNALELEDSALYLCASSPGTETYNEQFFGPGTRLTVL.

This sequence joins TRBV27 and TRBJ2-1, with a weak D call TRBD2 (5 bases). This CDR3 has 13 residues. V lost 7 bases to trimming and J lost 4 bases, with 11 bases between them. Germline V gene lookup returns CDR1 MNHEY and CDR2 SMNVEV (reference sequence). CDR3 region: CASTHGRYNEQFF. The DNA for the CDR3 is TGTGCCAGCACCCATGGGAGATACAATGAGCAGTTCTTC.

This chain uses TRBV4-2 with TRBJ1-1, with a tentative D call TRBD1 (6 bases). The CDR3 consists of 16 residues. Germline V CDR1 and CDR2: LGHNA, YNFKEQ. Trimming removed 1 base from V and 1 base from J, with 13 bases in between. The CDR3, as DNA: TGTGCCAGCAGCCAAGTCCCGGACAGTTCGAACACTGAAGCTTTCTTT. Translated: CASSQVPDSSNTEAFF.

In the case of this clone: The same CDR3 can be traced to other DNA sequences in this sample. The chain combines TRBV9 with TRBJ1-2; D may be TRBD1 (6 bases). CDR1 is SGDLS and CDR2 is YYNGEE in the germline V gene. This CDR3 has 15 residues. Trimming stripped 0 bases from V and 0 bases from J, with 9 bases between. CDR3 DNA sequence: TGTGCCAGCAGCGTAGGACAGGCCCCTAACTATGGCTACACCTTC. This translates into CASSVGQAPNYGYTF.

The chain couples TRBV10-3 to TRBJ2-2; D possibly corresponds to TRBD1 (6 bases). V shed 5 bases and J shed 1 base, with 8 bases lying between them. The CDR3 runs to 14 residues. CDR1 is ENHRY, CDR2 SYGVKD, per germline. CDR3 sequence reads: CAISKGQNTGELFF. The CDR3 DNA follows: TGTGCCATCAGTAAGGGACAGAACACCGGGGAGCTGTTTTTT.

The J gene is TRBJ1-2, the V gene TRBV7-2; TRBD1 is a possible D gene (6 bases). The V end lost 4 bases, the J end lost 8 bases, and 11 bases lay between the germline ends. The CDR3 length is 12 residues. Germline loops: CDR1 SGHTA, CDR2 FQGNSA. This CDR3 reads CASSSRGWGYTF. CDR3 bases: TGTGCCAGCAGCTCGAGGGGGTGGGGCTACACCTTC.

This clone has just one count. V usage is TRBV7-9 and J usage is TRBJ2-7; D might be TRBD2 (5 bases). Germline V lookup: CDR1 SEHNR, CDR2 FQNEAQ (reference sequence). Trimming cost V 0 bases and J 6 bases, with 12 bases left between them. This CDR3 spans 14 amino acids. CDR3 sequence: CASSLARRAAEQYF. In DNA, the CDR3 is TGTGCCAGCAGCTTAGCCCGGCGGGCAGCCGAGCAGTACTTC. Variable domain in full (rest from reference TRBV7-9 and TRBJ2-7): DTGVSQNPRHKITKRGQNVTFRCDPISEHNRLYWYRQTLGQGPEFLTYFQNEAQLEKSRLLSDRFSAERPKGSFSTLEIQRTEQGDSAMYLCASSLARRAAEQYFGPGTRLTVT.

V usage is TRBV9 and J usage is TRBJ2-5; 8 nucleotides align to TRBD1. CDR1 is SGDLS, CDR2 YYNGEE, per germline. V lost 0 bases and J lost 5; bases outside the gene matches: 6. The CDR3 runs to 15 residues. The CDR3 here is CASSVVTGGGETQYF. The CDR3 nucleotides are TGTGCCAGCAGCGTAGTCACAGGGGGTGGGGAGACCCAGTACTTC.

This clone was detected only a few times. The chain joins TRBV5-4 to TRBJ1-1; 9 nucleotides match TRBD1. This CDR3 has 15 amino acids. V was clipped by 0 bases and J by 8 bases; unmatched bases: 8. Germline V gives CDR1 SGHNT, CDR2 YYREEE (reference sequence). CDR3 residues: CASSLEGTGLKEAFF. DNA for the CDR3: TGTGCCAGCAGCTTGGAGGGGACAGGGTTAAAAGAAGCTTTCTTT.

The V call is TRBV6-4, the J call TRBJ1-4; a weak D match, TRBD1 (5 bases). CDR1 and CDR2 (germline): MRHNA, SNTAGT. The V gene lost 4 bases and the J gene lost 8 bases, with 8 bases spanning the gap. The CDR3 sequence is 12 residues long. The DNA for the CDR3 is TGTGCCAGCAGTGGATACAGGGAAAAACTGTTTTTT. It is translated as CASSGYREKLFF.

In this sample, this clone turned up a few times. V usage is TRBV5-6 and J usage is TRBJ2-7; possible D gene TRBD1, 5 bases. V was cut by 4 bases and J by 5 bases, with 22 bases left in between. Germline V gives CDR1 SGHDT, CDR2 YYEEEE. CDR3 size: 16 residues. CDR3 sequence reads: CASSPRGILKSNEQYF. The CDR3 nucleotides read TGTGCCAGCAGCCCTAGGGGCATTTTGAAGTCCAACGAGCAGTACTTC.

V gene TRBV3-1 (or the pseudogene TRBV3-2) combines with J gene TRBJ1-3, with D maybe TRBD1 (5 bases). Germline-derived CDR1 and CDR2 are LGHDT and YNNKEL (reference sequence). The CDR3 spans 16 residues. Trimming shortened V by 0 bases and J by 0 bases, and 9 bases separated the two germline ends. CDR3 nucleotides: TGTGCCAGCAGCCAAGAGGGGGGGGACTCTGGAAACACCATATATTTT. Residues: CASSQEGGDSGNTIYF.

This rearrangement joins TRBV18 to TRBJ2-1, with TRBD1 matching 8 bases. The germline CDR1 and CDR2 sequences are KGHSH and LQKENI. The CDR3 has 15 amino acids. Trimming at V came to 2 bases and at J to 7 bases, leaving 7 bases not matched to a gene. In DNA form, the CDR3 reads TGTGCCAGCTCACCAGGGCAGGGGGCTGGGAATGAGCAGTTCTTC. It translates to CASSPGQGAGNEQFF.

Here the CDR3 DNA reads TGCGCCAGCTCACCGGGGTTTACGGACAATGAGCAGTTCTTC. Protein sequence: CASSPGFTDNEQFF. The V and J genes are TRBV5-1 and TRBJ2-1; tentatively, D is TRBD2 (5 bases). Germline CDR1 SGHRS, CDR2 YFSETQ. This CDR3 is built from 14 residues. V lost 7 bases to trimming and J lost 5 bases, with 16 bases between them.

V and J are TRBV19 and TRBJ1-5, with 7 nucleotides matching TRBD1. The CDR3 has 15 amino acids. V shed 5 bases and J 6 bases; nucleotides not matched to a gene: 10. The V gene's germline CDR1 is LNHDA and CDR2 SQIVND (reference sequence). Written as DNA, the CDR3 is TGTGCCAGTAGTGTGGGACAGCATGGAGGTCAGCCCCAGCATTTT. It yields the protein CASSVGQHGGQPQHF.

V and J are TRBV2 and TRBJ2-4; D may be TRBD2 (6 bases). Trimming cost V 4 bases and J 4 bases, with 11 bases left between them. This CDR3 is 14 amino acids long. Germline assignment: CDR1 SNHLY and CDR2 FYNNEI. As DNA, the CDR3 is TGTGCCAGCAGTGCCCCCGGGGGAAAAAACATTCAGTACTTC. It yields the protein CASSAPGGKNIQYF.

The rearrangement joins TRBV3-1 (or the pseudogene TRBV3-2) to TRBJ1-6; D may be TRBD1 (5 bases). V was clipped by 0 bases and J by 4 bases, with 7 bases between them. CDR1 and CDR2 from the germline V gene are LGHDT and YNNKEL (reference sequence). There are 15 residues in the CDR3. CDR3 coding DNA: TGTGCCAGCAGCCAAGAGGGGCAGTATAATTCACCCCTCCACTTT. Translation gives CASSQEGQYNSPLHF.

The chain is built from TRBV18 and TRBJ1-2; TRBD1 agrees at 9 bases. Trimming took 0 bases from V and 6 from J; bases not matched to a gene: 8. CDR3 size: 16 residues. Per the germline V gene, CDR1 is KGHSH and CDR2 is LQKENI. This chain's CDR3 is CASSPPYDRGKDGYTF. CDR3 bases: TGTGCCAGCTCACCACCGTATGACAGGGGGAAGGATGGCTACACCTTC.

This clone has ten or more counts. The chain employs TRBV20-1 and TRBJ2-2, with TRBD2 matching 12 bases. CDR1 is DFQATT, CDR2 SNEGSKA, per germline (reference sequence). The V gene end was trimmed by 3 bases and the J gene end by 3 bases; junction bases not matched to a gene: 2. This CDR3 is built from 15 residues. The CDR3, as DNA: TGCAGTGCTAGTTCTAGCGGGGGGGACACCGGGGAGCTGTTTTTT. Translation: CSASSSGGDTGELFF.

Only a few counts were recorded for this clone. The rearrangement joins TRBV6-5 to TRBJ1-4; D ambiguous. The germline CDR1 and CDR2 sequences are MNHEY and SVGAGI. V was cut by 4 bases and J by 6 bases, with 12 bases left in between. This CDR3 spans 14 amino acids. This chain's CDR3 is CASSSPRGDEKLFF. The CDR3 DNA follows: TGTGCCAGCAGTTCCCCCCGGGGAGATGAAAAACTGTTTTTT.

The rearrangement joins TRBV30 to TRBJ2-5; D possibly corresponds to TRBD2 (5 bases). Per the germline V gene, CDR1 is GTSNPN and CDR2 is SVGIG (reference sequence). V was pared by 0 bases and J by 5 bases, with 19 bases between. This CDR3 comprises 16 residues. The CDR3 nucleotides are TGTGCCTGGAGTGTCCCCGCGGGCGGGCTCCTCGAGACCCAGTACTTC. Amino acids: CAWSVPAGGLLETQYF.

J is TRBJ2-6 and V is TRBV4-2; 11 positions match TRBD2. The length of the CDR3 is 19 residues. V shed 1 base, J shed 3 bases, and the junction held 8 bases outside the gene matches. Germline V gene lookup returns CDR1 LGHNA and CDR2 YNFKEQ. The CDR3 sequence is CASSQGLAGGGYGANVLTF. The CDR3, as DNA: TGTGCCAGCAGCCAAGGCCTAGCGGGAGGAGGTTATGGGGCCAACGTCCTGACTTTC.

This clone was seen a single time. The chain has TRBV28 and TRBJ1-2; D is perhaps TRBD1 (5 bases). The CDR3 has 15 amino acids. CDR1 MDHEN and CDR2 SYDVKM come from the germline V gene. Trimming pared 2 bases from V and 8 bases from J, leaving 18 bases between. The CDR3 DNA reads TGTGCCAGCAGTTTAAGGCCGGGGGACTGGCGGGGCTACACCTTC. Amino acids: CASSLRPGDWRGYTF.

Concerning this clone: This may be a read error, as it is one base from a much larger clone. The chain combines TRBV7-9 with TRBJ1-5, with TRBD1 as a possible D gene (6 bases). V was trimmed by 4 bases and J by 5 bases, leaving 9 bases between them. The CDR3 contains 13 residues. Germline V gives CDR1 SEHNR, CDR2 FQNEAQ (reference sequence). CDR3 sequence: CASSWGRDQPQHF. The CDR3 coding sequence is TGTGCCAGCAGCTGGGGGCGGGATCAGCCCCAGCATTTT.

The V gene is TRBV4-3, the J gene TRBJ2-6; tentative D call: TRBD1 (5 bases). This CDR3 is 17 amino acids long. V dropped 0 bases and J dropped 2 bases, with 11 bases sitting between them. Germline V gene sequence: CDR1 LGHNA, CDR2 YSLEER. Here the CDR3 reads CASSQDLQGTGANVLTF. The CDR3 DNA reads TGCGCCAGCAGCCAAGACCTGCAGGGAACTGGGGCCAACGTCCTGACTTTC.

The chain links TRBV5-6 to TRBJ1-5; D remains unclear. Trimming removed 4 bases at V and 4 bases at J, with 9 bases between. The CDR3 has 13 residues. Germline loops: CDR1 SGHDT, CDR2 YYEEEE. The CDR3 DNA is TGTGCCAGCAGCAAATCGGGGAATCAGCCCCAGCATTTT. Translated: CASSKSGNQPQHF.